The 21 T cell receptor beta chains presented below share a single source sample, sequenced in a study of shared clonotypes between healthy human individuals. Here immunoSEQ multiplex PCR was the method, and the copy in TCRdb shows in-frame clones only, minus some. The sample records approximately 2,200,000 clones, 90% to 95% being singletons. The naive CD8 population came from CD45RO-negative cells selected for CCR7, without terminally differentiated effector memory CD45RA+ cells. Sequences were obtained from naive CD8+ T cells from PBMCs. The receptors were gathered from a man aged 18 to 30 in good health. Some clones in this sample may be carry-over from other donors' samples.

As to this clone: The sample contains more than one DNA sequence encoding this CDR3. The gene calls are TRBV28 and TRBJ2-2, with TRBD2 matching over 8 bases. Trimming took 3 bases from V and 4 from J; bases not matched to a gene: 1. This CDR3 is built from 14 residues. Germline V gene sequence: CDR1 MDHEN, CDR2 SYDVKM. CDR3 loop: CASSLAGGTGELFF. DNA for the CDR3: TGTGCCAGCAGTTTGGCGGGGGGCACCGGGGAGCTGTTTTTT.

The V call is TRBV27, the J call TRBJ1-3; tentatively, D is TRBD1 (5 bases). This CDR3 comprises 16 residues. Germline-derived CDR1 and CDR2 are MNHEY and SMNVEV (reference sequence). Trimming pared 2 bases from V and 0 bases from J, leaving 11 bases between. The CDR3 region has the DNA TGTGCCAGCAGTTTAGGACCGGGGGGCTCTGGAAACACCATATATTTT. Protein sequence: CASSLGPGGSGNTIYF.

The chain has TRBV19 and TRBJ2-5; tentative D call: TRBD2 (6 bases). Trimming took off 4 bases at V and 4 bases at J, with 10 bases between the two ends. The V gene's germline CDR1 is LNHDA and CDR2 SQIVND (reference sequence). The CDR3 spans 13 residues. The CDR3 sequence is CASSNAGGETQYF. CDR3 sequence (DNA): TGTGCCAGTAGTAACGCCGGGGGAGAGACCCAGTACTTC.

The rearrangement links TRBV28 to TRBJ2-2; possibly TRBD1 for D (6 bases). CDR1 and CDR2 (germline): MDHEN, SYDVKM. The CDR3 runs 11 residues. The V end lost 7 bases, the J end lost 8 bases, and 8 bases lay between the germline ends. The CDR3 loop is CASTTGGELFF. CDR3 nucleotides: TGTGCCAGCACCACAGGGGGGGAGCTGTTTTTT.

The V call is TRBV19, the J call TRBJ2-7; the D is unclear. Looked up from germline, CDR1 is LNHDA and CDR2 is SQIVND (reference sequence). Between the trimmed V and J ends, which lost 1 base and 3 bases, there was a span of 7 bases. CDR3 size: 13 residues. The CDR3 loop reads CASSIGDNYEQYF. CDR3 in DNA: TGTGCCAGTAGTATAGGCGACAACTACGAGCAGTACTTC.

V is TRBV6-6 and J is TRBJ1-2; D call uncertain. V was pared by 5 bases and J by 4 bases, with 11 bases between. Germline V lookup: CDR1 MNHNY, CDR2 SVGAGI (reference sequence). This CDR3 comprises 13 residues. DNA of the CDR3: TGTGCCAGCAGTGCGGAGGGAGGCTATGGCTACACCTTC. Protein product: CASSAEGGYGYTF.

This chain joins TRBV9 and TRBJ2-1; D ambiguous. The germline V and J ends were trimmed by 0 bases and 5 bases, with 6 bases remaining between them. Germline assignment: CDR1 SGDLS and CDR2 YYNGEE. This CDR3 has 13 residues. The CDR3 coding sequence is TGTGCCAGCAGCGTAGGGGTTGACAATGAGCAGTTCTTC. Its protein product is CASSVGVDNEQFF.

The rearrangement links TRBV27 to TRBJ2-3; D gene uncertain. Trimming removed 2 bases from V and 0 bases from J, with 6 bases in between. From germline, CDR1 is MNHEY and CDR2 SMNVEV (reference sequence). CDR3 length: 14 residues. CDR3 residues: CASSLMGSTDTQYF. CDR3 coding DNA: TGTGCCAGCAGTTTAATGGGTAGCACAGATACGCAGTATTTT.

The chain's CDR3 is CATASWQGTFGYTF. The CDR3 coding sequence is TGTGCCACCGCTTCTTGGCAGGGGACTTTTGGCTACACCTTC. The chain uses TRBV28 and TRBJ1-2, with a tentative D call TRBD1 (6 bases). This CDR3 is 14 amino acids long. V dropped 10 bases and J dropped 7 bases, with 22 bases sitting between them. The V gene's germline CDR1 is MDHEN and CDR2 SYDVKM.

This rearrangement joins TRBV10-3 to TRBJ2-7, with a weak D call TRBD1 (5 bases). The CDR3 runs 14 residues. Per the germline V gene, CDR1 is ENHRY and CDR2 is SYGVKD. V gave up 3 bases and J gave up 2 bases, with 11 bases separating them. The CDR3, as DNA: TGTGCCATCAGTGAAAGGGGCAGAACCTACGAGCAGTACTTC. Protein sequence: CAISERGRTYEQYF.

As concerns this clone: This sample also contains other DNA sequences that code for the same CDR3. The chain combines TRBV7-9 with TRBJ2-7; D is undetermined. CDR3 length: 11 residues. Trimming cost V 5 bases and J 3 bases, with 5 bases left between them. Germline assignment: CDR1 SEHNR and CDR2 FQNEAQ (reference sequence). For the CDR3, the DNA is TGTGCCAGCAGCCCCCACTACGAGCAGTACTTC. It translates to CASSPHYEQYF.

The rearrangement joins TRBV5-1 to TRBJ2-3; 9 bases map to TRBD2. Germline values: CDR1 SGHRS, CDR2 YFSETQ. With V trimmed by 0 bases and J by 1 base, 6 bases remained unmatched. The CDR3 covers 17 residues. In DNA form, the CDR3 reads TGCGCCAGCAGCTTGGGCGGGAGGGTGCTACGCACAGATACGCAGTATTTT. It codes for CASSLGGRVLRTDTQYF.

This chain uses TRBV9 with TRBJ2-7, with D possibly TRBD2 on 6 matching bases. V lost 0 bases, J lost 6 bases, and 10 bases lay in between. CDR1 is SGDLS, CDR2 YYNGEE, per germline. CDR3 size: 13 residues. The CDR3 sequence: CASSVAGGIEQYF. DNA of the CDR3: TGTGCCAGCAGCGTAGCTGGGGGGATCGAGCAGTACTTC.

V usage is TRBV19 and J usage is TRBJ2-7; the D gene is possibly TRBD1 (5 bases). Germline V CDR1 and CDR2: LNHDA, SQIVND (reference sequence). The V end lost 5 bases, the J end lost 7 bases, and 18 bases lay between the germline ends. This CDR3 contains 14 residues. The CDR3 reads CASSWGPLSSEQYF. The CDR3 coding sequence is TGTGCCAGTAGTTGGGGCCCATTATCCTCAGAGCAGTACTTC.

A note on this clone: The sample holds other DNA sequences that translate to the same CDR3. This chain joins TRBV28 and TRBJ2-7, with D hard to call. Germline CDR1 and CDR2: MDHEN and SYDVKM. This CDR3 comprises 11 residues. V gave up 6 bases and J gave up 6 bases, with 9 bases separating them. This CDR3 is CASSLSAEQYF. For the CDR3, the DNA is TGTGCCAGCAGCTTGAGCGCCGAGCAGTACTTC.

The rearrangement links TRBV29-1 to TRBJ2-7; D ambiguous. The CDR3 loop spans 13 amino acids. Trimming stripped 3 bases from V and 0 bases from J, with 9 bases between. Germline CDR1 is SQVTM and CDR2 is ANQGSEA. CDR3 sequence reads: CSVEEQSSYEQYF. The CDR3 bases are TGCAGCGTTGAGGAACAGAGCTCCTACGAGCAGTACTTC.

V gene TRBV19 combines with J gene TRBJ2-7, with 9 bases that match TRBD1. Per germline, CDR1 LNHDA and CDR2 SQIVND (reference sequence). This CDR3 has 15 amino acids. The junction had 6 bases not matched to a gene; V was cut back by 5 bases and J by 1 base. Here the CDR3 DNA reads TGTGCCAGTAGTCCCTGGACAGGGGCATCCTACGAGCAGTACTTC. Its protein product is CASSPWTGASYEQYF.

The sample holds a few counts of this clone. This chain connects TRBV30 to TRBJ2-7; 7 positions match TRBD2. This CDR3 is 16 amino acids long. Trimming at V came to 2 bases and at J to 0 bases, leaving 10 bases not matched to a gene. Germline V lookup: CDR1 GTSNPN, CDR2 SVGIG (reference sequence). CDR3 residues: CAWSINSGRSSYEQYF. The CDR3 bases are TGTGCCTGGAGTATAAATAGCGGGCGGAGCTCCTACGAGCAGTACTTC.

The chain joins TRBV28 to TRBJ1-4, with D unresolved. V was pared by 8 bases and J by 4 bases, with 11 bases between. The CDR3 length is 13 residues. Germline-derived CDR1 and CDR2 are MDHEN and SYDVKM. The CDR3 coding sequence is TGTGCCAGCTCCTCCTTTTATAATGAAAAACTGTTTTTT. Translating gives CASSSFYNEKLFF.

The chain links TRBV11-2 to TRBJ2-1, with D perhaps matching TRBD2 (5 bases). CDR1 is SGHAT, CDR2 FQNNGV, per germline. The CDR3 sequence is 17 residues long. Trimming left V 0 bases short and J 0 bases short, with 12 bases between. CDR3 sequence: CASSLESSRSSYNEQFF. In nucleotides, the CDR3 is TGTGCCAGCAGCTTAGAATCTAGCAGGAGCTCCTACAATGAGCAGTTCTTC.

The chain links TRBV7-9 to TRBJ2-1; perhaps TRBD2 as D (5 bases). Between the trimmed V and J ends, which lost 5 bases and 4 bases, there was a span of 12 bases. The germline V gene has CDR1 SEHNR and CDR2 FQNEAQ (reference sequence). This CDR3 has 14 amino acids. The CDR3 protein is CASSHADSYNEQFF. In DNA, the CDR3 is TGTGCCAGCAGCCATGCGGACTCTTACAATGAGCAGTTCTTC.